This paragraph reports one T cell receptor beta chain. The CDR3 end falls 3 residues outside the read, so it is completed with the germline J gene. Sequencing used immunoSEQ multiplex PCR; TCRdb keeps in-frame clones, though not all of them. There are more than 45,000 clones in the sample, with under 2% held by the top ten. Germline V lookup: CDR1 LNHDA, CDR2 SQIVND (reference sequence). V was shortened by 1 base and J by 0 bases, with 11 bases between the two germline ends. This CDR3 has 16 residues. These data come from a study of T cells in women clearing cervical HPV infection. Sequencing was done on a sample of blood buffy coat. The receptor was derived from a woman aged 18-70 years with a cervical HPV16 infection that either progressed to CIN3+ or cleared (not recorded which). The genes are TRBV19 and TRBJ2-3; no reliable D call. Partial CDR3 DNA: TGTGCCAGTAGTATAGGGGCAGGAACTAGCACAGATACG. Encoded protein: CASSIGAGTSTDT. In full, the CDR3 is CASSIGAGTSTDTQYF.